The TCR beta chain described here comes from a study of blood T cells in healthy people across ages. Study background: Capture by template switching was about one barcoded beta molecule per two T cells. General study results and limits: Naive and antigen-experienced cells could not be conclusively compared, given unsorted PBMCs.

Losses at the gene ends were 4 bases for V and 0 bases for J; bases not matched to a gene: 11. The CDR3 is 17 residues long. The V gene's germline CDR1 is SGHRS and CDR2 YFSETQ. With regard to this clonotype: Its target is unknown.

PCR was performed a second time for roughly 7 to 12 cycles using a sample-barcoded 5' primer and a J-beta primer mix. TCRdb analysed the 5' RACE reads with MiXCR anew, one entry per CDR3 protein. The table lists some 1.6 million distinct CDR3 sequences, 30% to 35% of them singletons, with approximately 10% in the top ten. The TCR was taken from a woman in her twenties or thirties in good health. Input material: blood. V usage is TRBV5-1 and J usage is TRBJ2-3; the match to TRBD2 covers 7 bases. The CDR3 reads CASSLDGSGGSTDTQYF. CDR3 bases: TGCGCCAGCAGCCTCGACGGGTCGGGAGGAAGCACAGATACGCAGTATTTT.